This T cell receptor (beta chain) was identified in a study of cytomegalovirus exposure and HLA in healthy donors (dated by TCRdb to the late 2010s). With regard to the full study: A later analysis indicated that the roughly 120 validation repertoires were generated on the platform also employed for the 720 or so repertoires of the first cohort. Along with the roughly 700-subject first cohort, a separate validation cohort of over 90 different subjects was used. The study combined high-throughput TCR immunosequencing, statistical association of individual TCRs with disease status, and machine learning to predict cytomegalovirus infection status. The study was designed to test whether signatures of past pathogen exposure could be identified by cataloging public T cell receptors. What the study reported, not specific to this receptor: Three of the identified cytomegalovirus-associated TCR beta chains were confirmed in vitro to be specific for cytomegalovirus antigens. In a later analysis, TCRs clustered in the first cohort were found to also tend to co-occur in the approximately 120 validation repertoires, with approximately 95% of cluster scores above 0. Across donors, most TCR sequences were observed very rarely, whereas some public TCRs were present in many individuals. In the study, around 160 TCR beta chains were listed as associated with cytomegalovirus. The classifier was reported to diagnose cytomegalovirus status with high specificity and sensitivity in both the original cohort and the validation cohort. All 120 or so repertoires were used to score co-occurrence in the validation cohort in a later analysis, because that analysis had no HLA typing for the cohort. According to the authors, the approach could potentially be generalized to other disease states and immunological phenotypes.

Spanning cysteine to phenylalanine, the CDR3 consists of 14 amino acids. Only CDR3 DNA is held: 42 bases, read in frame from base 1. As encoded in the germline V gene (reference sequence), CDR1 is SEHNR while CDR2 is FQNEAQ. V was cut back by 5 bases and J by 14 bases, leaving a gap of 19 bases between them. Donors formed part of the validation cohort, which comprised fewer than 150 subjects and was distinct from the first cohort of several hundred subjects. Library creation used the immunoSEQ multiplex PCR assay. In the original analysis: To diagnose cytomegalovirus status from the catalog of TCR beta chain sequences, a statistical classification framework was built. TCRdb provides this immuneACCESS table in a form limited to in-frame rearrangements. Some clones are lacking; in checked studies, under half of them reflect an unresolved V gene, and why the rest are absent is not known. That table supplies the V and J calls and clone size; D and trimming were determined from the DNA. The sample contains fewer than 120,000 clones, 88% of them found a single time. Clones ranked in the top ten supply 1.4% of the sample.

Worth noting for this clone: What this receptor recognizes is not known. There are no base qualities to consult, and no much larger clone falls within one base.

The sample consisted of PBMCs. This TCR derives from a woman in her twenties or thirties in good health and CMV-seropositive. The chain is assembled from TRBV7-9 and TRBJ1-6; 5 matching bases give a weak D call of TRBD1. At the DNA level, the sequence is TGTGCCAGCAGCCGGGAGGGGCACCTCTGGTCCCTCCACTTT. Its protein is CASSREGHLWSLHF.